This TCR beta chain was sequenced in a study of blood T cell repertoires in COVID-19. Whole-study context: Sites across the United States, Italy and Spain contributed samples from acute and convalescent COVID-19.

Germline-derived CDR1 and CDR2 are SGHRS and YFSETQ. The CDR3 contains 16 residues. J was trimmed by 5 bases and V by 3 bases; bases with no gene match: 12. Original data processing: Using reference gene primer amplification, nucleated cell counts were estimated. Libraries were prepared by immunoSEQ multiplex PCR; TCRdb keeps only in-frame clonotypes and omits some of them. V, J and clone size are taken as reported in that table, and D and trimming were inferred from the DNA itself. The sample has about 220,000 clones; around nine tenths are singletons. The receptor was derived from a man in his forties with acute or convalescent COVID-19. V gene TRBV5-1 combines with J gene TRBJ2-5; 8 positions match TRBD2. Specimen: peripheral blood. The CDR3 nucleotides read TGCGCCAGCAGCTCGGGACTAGAGTCGGGTTGGGAGACCCAGTACTTC. Its protein is CASSSGLESGWETQYF. Filled out from reference TRBV5-1 and TRBJ2-5, the complete variable domain reads KAGVTQTPRYLIKTRGQQVTLSCSPISGHRSVSWYQQTPGQGLQFLFEYFSETQRNKGNFPGRFSGRQFSNSRSEMNVSTLELGDSALYLCASSSGLESGWETQYFGPGTRLLVL.